The 15 T cell receptor beta chains in this list originate from one sample, sequenced in a study of Ad26.COV2.S vaccination and SARS-CoV-2 variants. Assay: immunoSEQ multiplex PCR; the TCRdb copy retains only in-frame clones and omits some. The table shows around 300,000 clones, with approximately 87% occurring only once. Stated treatment: roughly 18 received Ad26.COV2.S at low or high dose, single or two shots; roughly five received placebo; per-sample allocation not given. Collection of samples fell on day 63 after the first vaccine or placebo injection. This specimen consisted of peripheral blood, obtained in a trial of Ad26.COV2.S vaccine versus placebo. These receptors were taken from a person aged 18-60 years who received the Ad26.COV2.S COVID-19 vaccine or a placebo.

The chain uses TRBV7-2 and TRBJ2-3, with 11 bases that match TRBD2. The CDR3 is 15 residues long. With V trimmed by 2 bases and J by 4 bases, 2 bases remained unmatched. Germline CDR1 reads SGHTA; CDR2 reads FQGNSA. CDR3 in DNA: TGTGCCAGCAGCTTATATAGCGGGGGGGCAGATACGCAGTATTTT. It yields the protein CASSLYSGGADTQYF.

The chain joins TRBV3-1 (or the pseudogene TRBV3-2) to TRBJ2-1; no definite D call. Germline V lookup: CDR1 LGHDT, CDR2 YNNKEL (reference sequence). The ends were cut back, 4 bases at V and 10 bases at J, with 8 bases in the middle. CDR3 length: 11 amino acids. The CDR3 here is CASSLSSEQFF. The CDR3 nucleotides read TGTGCCAGCAGCCTCAGTAGCGAGCAGTTCTTC.

This clone has just one count. The chain links TRBV12-3 or TRBV12-4 to TRBJ1-1; D uncertain. This CDR3 has 12 amino acids. With 3 bases removed from V and 10 bases from J, the gap between germline ends came to 12 bases. CDR3 bases: TGTGCCAGCAGTTTTACCCTGGGTTCAGCTTTCTTT. Translation gives CASSFTLGSAFF.

The chain is built from TRBV6-2 or TRBV6-3 and TRBJ1-1; D is unresolved. The CDR3 length is 12 residues. Germline lookup yields CDR1 MNHEY and CDR2 SVGEGT. Trimming removed 4 bases at V and 5 bases at J, with 8 bases between. CDR3 coding DNA: TGTGCCAGCAGTTCCGTATGGACTGAAGCTTTCTTT. Translating gives CASSSVWTEAFF.

This clone was picked up a small number of times. V is TRBV6-5 and J is TRBJ2-7; 8 bases are shared with TRBD1. The CDR3 totals 14 residues. The V segment lost 7 bases and the J segment 6 bases; nucleotides outside the gene matches: 11. Germline-derived CDR1 and CDR2 are MNHEY and SVGAGI. The DNA for the CDR3 is TGTGCCAGCACCGGACAGGGCGAAAGTGGCGAGCAGTACTTC. It translates to CASTGQGESGEQYF.

This rearrangement joins TRBV28 to TRBJ2-5; TRBD2 agrees at 11 bases. The junction had 14 bases not matched to a gene; V was cut back by 5 bases and J by 3 bases. Germline V gene sequence: CDR1 MDHEN, CDR2 SYDVKM. The CDR3 totals 18 residues. The CDR3 loop is CASSRDLAGGADKETQYF. The CDR3 DNA reads TGTGCCAGCAGTCGAGACTTAGCGGGGGGGGCAGATAAAGAGACCCAGTACTTC.

The CDR3 DNA reads as TGTGCCAGCAGTTTTAACGGGAACACTGAAGCTTTCTTT. This encodes CASSFNGNTEAFF. The chain joins TRBV7-9 to TRBJ1-1, with D unclear. V was clipped by 6 bases and J by 1 base, with 9 bases between them. The CDR3 consists of 13 residues. Germline-derived CDR1 and CDR2 are SEHNR and FQNEAQ (reference sequence).

This chain uses TRBV10-2 with TRBJ2-1; either TRBD1 or TRBD2 may supply D (6 bases each). V was pared by 3 bases and J by 12 bases, with 12 bases between. This CDR3 spans 12 amino acids. Germline loops: CDR1 WSHSY, CDR2 SAAADI. In DNA form, the CDR3 reads TGCGCCAGCAGTGATATGGGGGGCCGGCAGTTCTTC. Translation gives CASSDMGGRQFF.

The chain is built from TRBV6-6 and TRBJ2-1; D gene unclear. The germline V gene has CDR1 MNHNY and CDR2 SVGAGI (reference sequence). The CDR3 has 12 residues. V was clipped by 10 bases and J by 9 bases, with 16 bases between them. CDR3 sequence reads: CATSPPLSEQFF. Written as DNA, the CDR3 is TGTGCCACTTCACCCCCCCTCAGTGAGCAGTTCTTC.

The CDR3 nucleotides read TGCGCCAGCAGCATAAGCGGACTCACAGATACGCAGTATTTT. Its protein is CASSISGLTDTQYF. The rearrangement links TRBV5-1 to TRBJ2-3; D might be TRBD2 (5 bases). The CDR3 runs 14 residues. Trimming took 4 bases from V and 2 from J, leaving 11 bases between them. CDR1 SGHRS and CDR2 YFSETQ come from the germline V gene.

The rearrangement joins TRBV13 to TRBJ2-7; D possibly matches TRBD1 or TRBD2 (6 bases each). The CDR3 is made up of 14 amino acids. Trimming took 0 bases from V and 6 from J, leaving 12 bases between them. The germline V gene has CDR1 PRHDT and CDR2 FYEKMQ (reference sequence). The DNA for the CDR3 is TGTGCCAGCAGCTTAGGCCTAGGGGGGTTCGAGCAGTACTTC. It is translated as CASSLGLGGFEQYF.

This chain uses TRBV6-5 with TRBJ1-3; perhaps TRBD1 as D (6 bases). Germline V CDR1 and CDR2: MNHEY, SVGAGI. V lost 5 bases and J lost 2, with 10 bases in between. CDR3 size: 14 residues. Here the CDR3 DNA reads TGTGCCAGCAGTCCAGGGGCCCCTGGAAACACCATATATTTT. Amino acids: CASSPGAPGNTIYF.

The chain links TRBV3-1 (or the pseudogene TRBV3-2) to TRBJ2-5, with 7 bases matching TRBD1. CDR1 and CDR2 (germline): LGHDT, YNNKEL (reference sequence). This CDR3 contains 13 residues. The trim removed 3 bases at V and 3 bases at J, leaving 1 base unmatched. This CDR3 is CASSHRGKETQYF. The CDR3 nucleotides are TGTGCCAGCAGCCACAGGGGGAAAGAGACCCAGTACTTC.

This rearrangement joins TRBV5-6 to TRBJ2-7; perhaps TRBD2 as D (5 bases). Germline V gene data show CDR1 as SGHDT and CDR2 as YYEEEE. Trimming removed 2 bases from V and 4 bases from J, with 13 bases in between. The CDR3 is 14 amino acids. The CDR3 DNA reads as TGTGCCAGCAGCTTTCTACGGCAGCGGTACGAGCAGTACTTC. This encodes CASSFLRQRYEQYF.

The V call is TRBV19, the J call TRBJ1-4; no clear D gene. The CDR3 loop spans 15 amino acids. The ends were cut back, 6 bases at V and 6 bases at J, with 17 bases in the middle. From germline, CDR1 is LNHDA and CDR2 SQIVND (reference sequence). CDR3 DNA sequence: TGTGCCAGTAGAAACAGCCTGATGGAGTATGAAAAACTGTTTTTT. It specifies CASRNSLMEYEKLFF.